One TCR beta chain is described in this entry. The germline V gene encodes CDR1 LNHDA and CDR2 SQIVND (reference sequence). The CDR3 covers 18 residues. This sample is drawn from a study of T cell responses to AZD1222 COVID-19 vaccine. Measured with immunoSEQ multiplex PCR; TCRdb has only the in-frame clones, and not every one. This sample yields some 180,000 clones, of which roughly 92% are seen a single time; 10% belongs to the top ten. The rearrangement links TRBV19 to TRBJ1-2; TRBD1 aligns across 10 bases. Specimen: peripheral blood, collected on day 0 of AZD1222 vaccination. The receptor comes from an adult in good health. The DNA for the CDR3 is TGTGCGGTAGTTTCGACAGGGGGCGTTATCCGAGGAAGGTATGGCTACACCTTC. It is translated as CAVVSTGGVIRGRYGYTF.